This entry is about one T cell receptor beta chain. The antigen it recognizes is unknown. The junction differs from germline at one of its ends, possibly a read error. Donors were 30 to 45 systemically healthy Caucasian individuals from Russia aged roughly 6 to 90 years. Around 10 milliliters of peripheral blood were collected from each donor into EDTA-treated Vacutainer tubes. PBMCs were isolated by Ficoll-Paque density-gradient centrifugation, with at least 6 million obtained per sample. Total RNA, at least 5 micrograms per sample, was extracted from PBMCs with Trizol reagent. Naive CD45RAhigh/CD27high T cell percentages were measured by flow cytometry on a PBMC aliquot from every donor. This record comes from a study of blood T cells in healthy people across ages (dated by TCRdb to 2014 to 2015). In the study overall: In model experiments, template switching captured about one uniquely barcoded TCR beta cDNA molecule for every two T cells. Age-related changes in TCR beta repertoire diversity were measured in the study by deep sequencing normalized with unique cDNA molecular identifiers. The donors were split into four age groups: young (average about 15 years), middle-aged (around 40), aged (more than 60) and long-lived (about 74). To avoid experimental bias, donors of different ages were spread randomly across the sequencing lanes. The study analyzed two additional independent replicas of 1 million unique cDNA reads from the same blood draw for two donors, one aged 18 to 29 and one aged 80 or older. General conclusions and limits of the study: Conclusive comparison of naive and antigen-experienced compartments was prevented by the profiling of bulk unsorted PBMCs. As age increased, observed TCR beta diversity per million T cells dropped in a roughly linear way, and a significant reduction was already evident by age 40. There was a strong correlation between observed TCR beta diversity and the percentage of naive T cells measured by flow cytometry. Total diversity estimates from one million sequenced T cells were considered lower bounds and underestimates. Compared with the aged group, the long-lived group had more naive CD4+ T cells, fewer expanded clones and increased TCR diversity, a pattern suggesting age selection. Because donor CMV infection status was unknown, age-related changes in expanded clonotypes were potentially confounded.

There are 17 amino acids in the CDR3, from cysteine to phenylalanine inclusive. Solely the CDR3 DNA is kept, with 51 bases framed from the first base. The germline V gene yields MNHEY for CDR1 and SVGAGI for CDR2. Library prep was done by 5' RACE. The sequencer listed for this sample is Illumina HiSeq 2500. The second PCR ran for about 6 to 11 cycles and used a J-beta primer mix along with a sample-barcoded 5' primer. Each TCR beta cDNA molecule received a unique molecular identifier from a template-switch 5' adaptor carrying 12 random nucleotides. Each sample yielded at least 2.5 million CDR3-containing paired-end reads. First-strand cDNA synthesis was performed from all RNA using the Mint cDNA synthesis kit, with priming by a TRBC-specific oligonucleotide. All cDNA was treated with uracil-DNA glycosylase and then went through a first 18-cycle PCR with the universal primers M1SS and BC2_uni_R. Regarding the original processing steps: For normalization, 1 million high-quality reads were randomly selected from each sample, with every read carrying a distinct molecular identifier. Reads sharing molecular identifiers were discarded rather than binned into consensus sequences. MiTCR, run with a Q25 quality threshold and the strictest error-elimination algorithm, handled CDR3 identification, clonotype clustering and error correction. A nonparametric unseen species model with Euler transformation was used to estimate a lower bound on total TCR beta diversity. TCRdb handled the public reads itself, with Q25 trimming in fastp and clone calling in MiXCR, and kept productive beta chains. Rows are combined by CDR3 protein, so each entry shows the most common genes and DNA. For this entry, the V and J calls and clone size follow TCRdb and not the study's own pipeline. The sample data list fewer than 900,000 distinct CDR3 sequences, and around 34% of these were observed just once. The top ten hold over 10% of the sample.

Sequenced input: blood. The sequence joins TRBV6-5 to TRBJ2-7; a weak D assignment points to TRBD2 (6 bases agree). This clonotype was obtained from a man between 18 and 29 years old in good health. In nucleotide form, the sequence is TGTGCCAGCAGTTATCCTACCTCAGGAGGGAGGTCCTCCGAGCAGTACTTC. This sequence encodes CASSYPTSGGRSSEQYF.